This T cell receptor (beta chain) was retrieved from a study of T cell responses to AZD1222 COVID-19 vaccine (dated by TCRdb to 2020 to 2023). Concerning the study at large: AZD1222 recipients given second doses at about 4 weeks or at about 12 weeks were pooled, since spike-specific TCR depth and breadth were not found to differ between the two schedules. Enrollment into the trials was organized by age into subgroups of 18-55, 56-69 and 70-plus years, and those subgroups contained roughly 140, 27 and 60 TCR-sequenced participants, respectively. A total of just over 230 trial participants underwent TCR sequencing, of whom about 210 had received two doses of AZD1222 and roughly 26 had received two doses of the MenACWY control vaccine. Broader findings and caveats from the paper: Conclusions about previously exposed vaccinees are limited because only six or seven AZD1222 recipients were SARS-CoV-2 seropositive at baseline. CD4 TCRs associated with the vaccine covered the entire spike protein, and the dominant responses were in regions 160-218 and 743-854. In the small 56-69-year group, the increase in depth fell short of significance, most likely because of low power. A significant rise in spike-specific TCR breadth and depth was observed after two AZD1222 doses relative to day 0 and relative to MenACWY recipients. Participants were mostly white British, with more females than males. The authors suggested clonal diversity may have been underestimated. Epitopes outside the regions mutated in the B.1.351 and B.1.1.7 variants were reportedly recognized by nearly half of the unique spike-specific TCRs. Because no samples from the day 14 peak response were available, repertoires could be characterized only after the peak T cell response.

The CDR3 runs 13 amino acids, cysteine and phenylalanine included. Only the CDR3 region is kept as DNA, spanning 39 bases read in frame from base 1. The trim is 6 bases for V and 3 bases for J, with a gap of 12 bases between the germline ends. The CDR3 regions of human TCRbeta chains were analyzed by immunosequencing. The study's own analysis went as follows. TCRs in the repertoires were compared against a reference library of SARS-CoV-2-specific TCRs that had been generated with the MIRA antigen-specificity platform. Breadth was defined as the fraction of unique TCRs that were SARS-CoV-2-associated, and depth was defined as the fraction of total T cells that were SARS-CoV-2-associated. Using the MIRA data, each spike-specific TCR was mapped to the spike region that the TCR reacts to and placed in a CD4 or CD8 class. Log10-transformed breadth and depth values were compared by one-way ANOVA with Sidak's multiple comparisons tests. TCRdb took this table from immuneACCESS and kept in-frame rearrangements with V and J called. Such tables lack part of the clones; where checked against another copy, unresolved V genes explain under half of the gap, and the rest is unexplained. V and J calls and clone size are copied from that table; D and trimming were computed from the DNA. In this sample the table shows about 83,000 clones, 86% of which occur a single time. The ten largest clones represent 8.7% of the sample.

On this clone: Its target antigen remains unknown. The sample holds no much larger clone one base away, and base qualities are not on file.

What the time point label conveys for this sample: baseline before first vaccination. Samples from vaccinated people were obtained from the UK trials COV001 and COV002, which included a single-blind randomized controlled phase 2/3 trial of AZD1222 (ChAdOx1 nCoV-19) in healthy adults. For TCRbeta chain sequencing, PBMC samples from trial participants were taken at day 0 and at day 28 after the second dose. The source material was peripheral blood, sampled on day 0 of AZD1222 vaccination. The clonotype comes from an adult in good health. The rearranged segments are TRBV12-3 or TRBV12-4 and TRBJ2-7; TRBD1 is perhaps the D gene, given 5 matching bases. The DNA sequence reads TGTGCCAGCAGGATAACAGGTAACTACGAGCAGTACTTC. The encoded protein is CASRITGNYEQYF.